This T cell receptor (beta chain) comes out of a study of shared clonotypes between healthy human individuals. Assay: immunoSEQ multiplex PCR; the TCRdb copy retains only in-frame clones and omits some. The repertoire holds under 2,000,000 clones, with just under 95% as singletons. Trimming took 7 bases from V and 3 from J; bases not matched to a gene: 12. The CDR3 covers 15 residues. Germline V lookup: CDR1 SGHAT, CDR2 FQNNGV. CD45RO-negative, CCR7-selected cells formed the naive CD8 fraction, which excluded terminally differentiated effector memory CD45RA+ cells. The sequenced sample was naive CD8+ T cells sorted from blood. The chain carries TRBV11-2 and TRBJ2-7; 7 nucleotides match TRBD1. This TCR derives from a man aged 18 to 30 in good health. The CDR3 protein is CASKIQGSGIYEQYF. The CDR3 bases are TGTGCCAGCAAGATACAGGGGTCGGGAATCTACGAGCAGTACTTC. Complete variable domain (other parts from reference TRBV11-2 and TRBJ2-7): EAGVAQSPRYKIIEKRQSVAFWCNPISGHATLYWYQQILGQGPKLLIQFQNNGVVDDSQLPKDRFSAERLKGVDSTLKIQPAKLEDSAVYLCASKIQGSGIYEQYFGPGTRLTVT.